This T cell receptor (beta chain) was observed in a study of T cell changes during pregnancy in multiple sclerosis. CDR1 and CDR2 from the germline V gene are GTSNPN and SVGIG (reference sequence). V was cut by 4 bases and J by 0 bases, with 13 bases left in between. CDR3 length: 16 amino acids. The repertoire was sequenced with immunoSEQ multiplex PCR; TCRdb's copy has only in-frame clones and lacks some. The table lists tens of thousands of clones, 88% of them singletons. This TCR derives from a female donor with multiple sclerosis, enrolled in a pregnancy study. The chain joins TRBV30 to TRBJ2-6; D gene ambiguous. Source: CD4+ T cells from peripheral blood mononuclear cells, taken in the first trimester of pregnancy. CDR3 DNA sequence: TGTGCCTGGAACACGGGTATATCCTCTGGGGCCAACGTCCTGACTTTC. Protein sequence: CAWNTGISSGANVLTF. The entire variable domain, with the rest obtained from reference TRBV30 and TRBJ2-6, is as follows: SQTIHQWPATLVQPVGSPLSLECTVEGTSNPNLYWYRQAAGRGLQLLFYSVGIGQISSEVPQNLSASRPQDRQFILSSKKLLLSDSGFYLCAWNTGISSGANVLTFGAGSRLTVL.